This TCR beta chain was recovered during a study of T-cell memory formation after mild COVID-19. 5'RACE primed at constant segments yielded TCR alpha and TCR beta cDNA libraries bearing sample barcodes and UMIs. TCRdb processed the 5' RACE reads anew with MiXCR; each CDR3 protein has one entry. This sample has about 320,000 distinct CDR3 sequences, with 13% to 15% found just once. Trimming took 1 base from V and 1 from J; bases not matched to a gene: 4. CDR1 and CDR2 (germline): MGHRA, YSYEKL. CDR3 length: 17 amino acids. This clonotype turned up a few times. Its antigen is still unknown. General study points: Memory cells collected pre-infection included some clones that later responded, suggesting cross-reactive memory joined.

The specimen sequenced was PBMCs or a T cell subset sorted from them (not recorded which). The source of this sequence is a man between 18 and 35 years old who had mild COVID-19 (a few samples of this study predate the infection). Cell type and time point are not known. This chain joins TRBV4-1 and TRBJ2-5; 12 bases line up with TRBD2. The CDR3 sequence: CASSQGTSGTFQETQYF. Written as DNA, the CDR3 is TGCGCCAGCAGCCAAGGGACTAGCGGGACCTTCCAAGAGACCCAGTACTTC.